This T cell receptor (beta chain) originates from a study of regulatory T cells in long-lasting Graves disease. This clonotype was recorded at least ten times. Its antigen is still unknown. This sample's time point: persistent/refractory GD, antithyroid drugs over 5 years with positive TRAb. Scientists built the TCR library using RNA that was extracted from PBMCs. CDR3 length equals 16 residues. The J segment lost 2 bases and the V segment lost 3 bases, leaving 5 bases of the junction unmatched. The germline gives CDR1 SNHLY, CDR2 FYNNEI. iRepertoire HTBI primers and Arm-PCR of CDR3 regions built TCR beta libraries. TCRdb independently ran MiXCR on the multiplex PCR reads; one entry per CDR3 protein. The sample holds 400,000 to 600,000 distinct CDR3 sequences, under 25% seen once. Study-wide findings and caveats: Favored gene segments in persistent disease were TRBV28, TRBJ1-2 and TRBJ2-5.

The material was peripheral blood mononuclear cells (PBMCs), obtained when the disease was refractory, from a patient treated with antithyroid drugs. The chain employs TRBV2 and TRBJ1-1, with 11 positions matching TRBD1. The receptor's source is a female donor with Graves disease. CDR3 residues: CASSEGTGGTNTEAFF. The CDR3 DNA reads as TGTGCCAGCAGTGAGGGGACAGGGGGTACTAACACTGAAGCTTTCTTT. The full variable domain, in which reference TRBV2 and TRBJ1-1 provide the parts outside the CDR3, is EPEVTQTPSHQVTQMGQEVILRCVPISNHLYFYWYRQILGQKVEFLVSFYNNEISEKSEIFDDQFSVERPDGSNFTLKIRSTKLEDSAMYFCASSEGTGGTNTEAFFGQGTRLTVV.